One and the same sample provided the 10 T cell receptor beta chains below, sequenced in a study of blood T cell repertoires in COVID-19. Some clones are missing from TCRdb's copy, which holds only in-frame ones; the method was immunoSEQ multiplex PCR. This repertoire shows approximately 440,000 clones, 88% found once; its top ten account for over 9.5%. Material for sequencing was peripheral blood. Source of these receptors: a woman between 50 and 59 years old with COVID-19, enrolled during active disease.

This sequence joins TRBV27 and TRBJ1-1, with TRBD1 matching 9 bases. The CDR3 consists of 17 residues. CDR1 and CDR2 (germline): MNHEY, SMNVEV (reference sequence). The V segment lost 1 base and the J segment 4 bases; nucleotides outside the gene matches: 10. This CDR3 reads CASSLYFVGQGGTEAFF. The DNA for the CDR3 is TGTGCCAGCAGTTTATATTTTGTGGGACAGGGAGGCACTGAAGCTTTCTTT.

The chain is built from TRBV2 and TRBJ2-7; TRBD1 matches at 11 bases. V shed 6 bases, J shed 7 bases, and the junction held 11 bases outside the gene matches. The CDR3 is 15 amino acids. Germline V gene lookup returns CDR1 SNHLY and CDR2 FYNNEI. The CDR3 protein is CASSSRTGGFREQYF. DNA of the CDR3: TGTGCCAGCAGCTCACGGACAGGGGGCTTCAGAGAGCAGTACTTC.

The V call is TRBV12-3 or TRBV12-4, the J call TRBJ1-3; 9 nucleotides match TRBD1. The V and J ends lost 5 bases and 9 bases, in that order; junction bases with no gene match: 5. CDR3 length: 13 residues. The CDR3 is CASSRGQGSTIYF. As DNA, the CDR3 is TGTGCCAGCAGTCGGGGACAGGGTAGCACCATATATTTT.

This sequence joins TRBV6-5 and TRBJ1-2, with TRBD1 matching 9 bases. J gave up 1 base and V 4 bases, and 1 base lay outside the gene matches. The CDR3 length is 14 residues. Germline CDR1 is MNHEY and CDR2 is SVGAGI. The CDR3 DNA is TGTGCCAGCAGTTGGGACAGGGATAACTATGGCTACACCTTC. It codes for CASSWDRDNYGYTF.

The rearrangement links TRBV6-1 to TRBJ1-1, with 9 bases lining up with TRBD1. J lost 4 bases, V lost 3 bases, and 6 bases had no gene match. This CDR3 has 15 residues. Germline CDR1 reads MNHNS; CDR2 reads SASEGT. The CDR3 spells CASSDPGQGRTEAFF. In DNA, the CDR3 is TGTGCCAGCAGTGATCCGGGACAGGGCCGCACTGAAGCTTTCTTT.

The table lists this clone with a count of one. CDR3 sequence: CASRTGNTQYF. The CDR3 region has the DNA TGTGCCAGCAGGACGGGGAATACGCAGTATTTT. V and J are TRBV6-5 and TRBJ2-3, with D perhaps TRBD2 (5 bases). Deletions cut 6 bases from V and 7 bases from J, with 8 bases between. Germline lookup yields CDR1 MNHEY and CDR2 SVGAGI. The CDR3 runs to 11 residues.

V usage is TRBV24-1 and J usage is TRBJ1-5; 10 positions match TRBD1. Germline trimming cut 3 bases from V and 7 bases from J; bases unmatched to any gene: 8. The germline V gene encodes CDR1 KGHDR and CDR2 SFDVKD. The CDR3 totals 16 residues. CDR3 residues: CATSDGTGAPPQPQHF. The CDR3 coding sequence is TGTGCCACCAGTGATGGGACAGGGGCCCCACCCCAGCCCCAGCATTTT.

The CDR3 reads CASSMGREVGNIQYF. DNA of the CDR3: TGTGCCAGTAGTATGGGCAGGGAGGTCGGAAACATTCAGTACTTC. The chain carries TRBV19 and TRBJ2-4; D is possibly TRBD2 (6 bases). CDR3 length: 15 amino acids. Germline assignment: CDR1 LNHDA and CDR2 SQIVND (reference sequence). Trimming removed 3 bases at V and 6 bases at J, with 15 bases between.

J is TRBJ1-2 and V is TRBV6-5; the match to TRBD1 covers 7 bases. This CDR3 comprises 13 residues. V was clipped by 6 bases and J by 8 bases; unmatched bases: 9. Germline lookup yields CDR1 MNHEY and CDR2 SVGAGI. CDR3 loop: CASRLDRVGGYTF. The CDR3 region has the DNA TGTGCCAGCAGACTAGACAGGGTGGGAGGCTACACCTTC.

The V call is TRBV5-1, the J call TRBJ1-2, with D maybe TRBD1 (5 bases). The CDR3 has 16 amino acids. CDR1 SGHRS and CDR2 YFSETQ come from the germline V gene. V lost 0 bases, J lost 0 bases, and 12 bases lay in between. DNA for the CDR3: TGCGCCAGCAGCTTGGCCGGGGGTGCACCTAACTATGGCTACACCTTC. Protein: CASSLAGGAPNYGYTF.